This is a list of T cell receptor beta chains from one sample in a study of blood T cell repertoires in COVID-19. The protocol was immunoSEQ multiplex PCR, while the TCRdb copy is restricted to in-frame clones and leaves out a portion. Seen here are about 420,000 clones, about 90% observed once, and the top ten hold 0.8% to 0.85%. Source material: peripheral blood. Receptors were obtained from a man aged 18 to 29 with COVID-19, enrolled during active disease. Each CDR3 is given with its conserved first and last residue. The order of the fields is D gene, clone size, J gene, V gene, CDR3 DNA, CDR3 protein. The D gene is left open where the match is weak. Expanded clones get a size class; other rows say once, few or many, or leave the size out.

>NA|NA|TRBJ1-2|TRBV24-1
TGTGCCACCAGTGATCCTAGCTATGGCTACACCTTC
CATSDPSYGYTF
>NA|NA|TRBJ2-5|TRBV7-2
TGTGCCAGCAGGCGGGGATCGGTGCAAGAGACCCAGTACTTC
CASRRGSVQETQYF
>TRBD2|NA|TRBJ2-1|TRBV19
TGTGCCAGTAGTCCCACTAGCGCCCACTCCTACAATGAGCAGTTCTTC
CASSPTSAHSYNEQFF
>TRBD2|NA|TRBJ2-7|TRBV27
TGTGCCAGCAGCCCTAGCGGGAGAATCTCCTACGAGCAGTACTTC
CASSPSGRISYEQYF
>TRBD1|NA|TRBJ1-6|TRBV7-8
TGTGCCAGCAGCACCCCAATGGGACAGGGGGCTTTTGATTCACCCCTCCACTTT
CASSTPMGQGAFDSPLHF
>TRBD2|NA|TRBJ2-7|TRBV27
TGTGCCAGCAGTCAGGGACTAGCGGGGGGAATTTACGAGCAGTACTTC
CASSQGLAGGIYEQYF
>NA|NA|TRBJ1-1|TRBV5-6
TGTGCCAGCAGCTTCGGACAGATACGCTCCACTGAAGCTTTCTTT
CASSFGQIRSTEAFF
>TRBD1|NA|TRBJ2-5|TRBV9
TGTGCCAGCAGCGTAGCTCAGGGGGCGAGAGAGACCCAGTACTTC
CASSVAQGARETQYF
>TRBD2|NA|TRBJ2-7|TRBV2
TGTGCCGTATCCTCAGCTAGCGGGATATCCTACGAGCAGTACTTC
CAVSSASGISYEQYF
>NA|NA|TRBJ2-1|TRBV14
TGTGCCAGCAGCCAAGATCTGCGGCAGATTGAGCAGTTCTTC
CASSQDLRQIEQFF
>NA|NA|TRBJ2-1|TRBV10-3
TGTGCCATCAAGCAGGGGTTCGACAATGAGCAGTTCTTC
CAIKQGFDNEQFF
>NA|NA|TRBJ1-4|TRBV7-8
TGTGCCAGCAGCTTGTCCCCCTTAGCTGCAACTAATGAAAAACTGTTTTTT
CASSLSPLAATNEKLFF
>NA|once|TRBJ2-2|TRBV11-3
TGTGCCAGCAGCCCCGTCACCGGGGAGCTGTTTTTT
CASSPVTGELFF
>TRBD1|NA|TRBJ2-7|TRBV18
TGTGCCAGCTCACCCGCCGGGACAGGGAACTACGAGCAGTACTTC
CASSPAGTGNYEQYF
>TRBD2|NA|TRBJ2-7|TRBV19
TGTGCCAGTAGTAGGACTAGCGGCTCCTACGAGCAGTACTTC
CASSRTSGSYEQYF
>NA|NA|TRBJ2-1|TRBV27
TGTGCCAGCAGTTTATATTACTACAATGAGCAGTTCTTC
CASSLYYYNEQFF
>NA|NA|TRBJ2-1|TRBV7-6
TGTGCCAGCAGCCAAAGACTTATTTCATACAATGAGCAGTTCTTC
CASSQRLISYNEQFF
>TRBD2|NA|TRBJ2-3|TRBV2
TGTGCCACCAAACTAGCGGGAGGCACAGATACGCAGTATTTT
CATKLAGGTDTQYF
>NA|NA|TRBJ1-6|TRBV5-1
TGCGCCAGCAGCCTGGACGGCAGGGTTTTATCACCCCTCCACTTT
CASSLDGRVLSPLHF
>TRBD2|NA|TRBJ2-5|TRBV6-5
TGTGCCAGCAGTTACCGGGGGGGGGCCCAGTACTTC
CASSYRGGAQYF
>TRBD1|NA|TRBJ2-2|TRBV5-4
TGTGCCAGCAGCATGGGGACAGGAGTAAACACCGGGGAGCTGTTTTTT
CASSMGTGVNTGELFF
>NA|NA|TRBJ2-7|TRBV30
TGTGCCTGGCGAGAGCTAACGGAGTCCGAGCAGTACTTC
CAWRELTESEQYF
>NA|NA|TRBJ2-5|TRBV2
TGTGCCAGCAGTGAAGGCGTCCGGGAGACCCAGTACTTC
CASSEGVRETQYF
>TRBD1|NA|TRBJ2-1|TRBV27
TGTGCCAGCAGTGACCGGGACAGGGCCGACAATGAGCAGTTCTTC
CASSDRDRADNEQFF
>NA|once|TRBJ1-1|TRBV19
TGTGCCAGTAGTATAGATCAGGGGATTGGACTTGAAGCTTTCTTT
CASSIDQGIGLEAFF
>NA|few|TRBJ2-7|TRBV25-1
TGTGCCAGCCTCGGACAGTCGACCTACGAGCAGTACTTC
CASLGQSTYEQYF
>TRBD2|once|TRBJ2-7|TRBV5-1
TGCGCCAGCAGCCCGGGACTAGCGGACTACGAGCAGTACTTC
CASSPGLADYEQYF
>TRBD2|NA|TRBJ2-2|TRBV2
TGTGCCAGCAGCCCCGGACTAGCGGGTCGCGGCGGGGAGCTGTTTTTT
CASSPGLAGRGGELFF
>TRBD2|NA|TRBJ2-7|TRBV6-5
TGTGCCAGCAAGGGCGGGAGGGCCGAATACGAGCAGTACTTC
CASKGGRAEYEQYF
>TRBD2|few|TRBJ2-5|TRBV7-9
TGTGCCAGCAGCAAAAGATCCCTAGCGGACGAGACCCAGTACTTC
CASSKRSLADETQYF
>NA|NA|TRBJ1-5|TRBV27
TGTGCCAGCAGCGGGGACACCAATCAGCCCCAGCATTTT
CASSGDTNQPQHF
>NA|NA|TRBJ2-7|TRBV19
TGTGCCAGTAGTTTGGGGCCCGGGCGGGAGCAGTACTTC
CASSLGPGREQYF
>TRBD2|NA|TRBJ2-1|TRBV29-1
TGCAGCGTTGAGCGGACTAGCGGGGTAAATGAGCAGTTCTTC
CSVERTSGVNEQFF
>NA|NA|TRBJ2-1|TRBV5-3
TGTGCCAGAAGCTTGGGGCATAGCGCGGGTACGCTATACAATGAGCAGTTCTTC
CARSLGHSAGTLYNEQFF
>NA|NA|TRBJ2-1|TRBV6-6
TGTGCCAGCAGACCAGATTCCCGAAAGCAGTTCTTC
CASRPDSRKQFF
>NA|NA|TRBJ2-6|TRBV9
TGTGCCAGCAGTCGACTTAGAGGTGAATCCTCTGGGGCCAACGTCCTGACTTTC
CASSRLRGESSGANVLTF
>TRBD1|once|TRBJ2-2|TRBV2
TGTGCCAGCAGTCGAGACAGGGGTTCGAACACCGGGGAGCTGTTTTTT
CASSRDRGSNTGELFF
>TRBD1|NA|TRBJ1-5|TRBV27
TGTGCCAGCAGGGGACAGGGTGGGTATCAGCCCCAGCATTTT
CASRGQGGYQPQHF
>NA|once|TRBJ2-7|TRBV15
TGTGCCACCAGCCGGTGGGCCGACTCCTACGAGCAGTACTTC
CATSRWADSYEQYF
>NA|NA|TRBJ1-4|TRBV19
TGTGCCAGTAGTTCGTTCGGGGTCGCTAATGAAAAACTGTTTTTT
CASSSFGVANEKLFF
>NA|once|TRBJ2-3|TRBV7-2
TGTGCCAGCAGCACATATGGACTGACAGATACGCAGTATTTT
CASSTYGLTDTQYF
>NA|once|TRBJ2-3|TRBV2
TGTGCCAGCAGTGTGCGGGGTCCTAGCACAGATACGCAGTATTTT
CASSVRGPSTDTQYF
>TRBD2|NA|TRBJ2-5|TRBV6-5
TGTGCCAGCAGAGAGGTGGGACTAGATGAGGAGACCCAGTACTTC
CASREVGLDEETQYF
>TRBD2|NA|TRBJ2-3|TRBV7-9
TGTGCCAGCAGCCAGAAGGGAGGGACTAGCACAGATACGCAGTATTTT
CASSQKGGTSTDTQYF
>TRBD2|NA|TRBJ2-2|TRBV5-5
TGTGCCAGCAGCTTCACTAGCGGGGGGGCTTCCGGGGAGCTGTTTTTT
CASSFTSGGASGELFF
>NA|NA|TRBJ2-1|TRBV3-1/TRBV3-2
TGTGCCAGCAGTCCTGATAGCAATGAGCAGTTCTTC
CASSPDSNEQFF
>NA|NA|TRBJ2-2|TRBV5-1
TGCGCCAGCAGCTTGGTTGTCAGGGGCTACACCGGGGAGCTGTTTTTT
CASSLVVRGYTGELFF
>NA|NA|TRBJ2-7|TRBV27
TGTGCCAGCAGTTATGGTCGGTCCTACGAGCAGTACTTC
CASSYGRSYEQYF
>TRBD2|NA|TRBJ2-3|TRBV6-5
TGTGCCAGCAGCGGGGTAGCGGGGGCCCCCGATACGCAGTATTTT
CASSGVAGAPDTQYF
>NA|NA|TRBJ2-3|TRBV6-5
TGTGCCAGCAGCAGATCGGGAGAAAGCACAGATACGCAGTATTTT
CASSRSGESTDTQYF
>NA|NA|TRBJ2-1|TRBV11-2
TGTGCCAGCAGCTTAGTCGGGTTGTATGAGCAGTTCTTC
CASSLVGLYEQFF
>TRBD1|NA|TRBJ2-7|TRBV4-1
TGCGCCAGCAGCCCAGGGACAGAGCGCGAGCAGTACTTC
CASSPGTEREQYF
>TRBD2|NA|TRBJ2-5|TRBV24-1
TGTGCCACCAGTGATTCAAGCGGGGCGGGAGAGACCCAGTACTTC
CATSDSSGAGETQYF